The 28 T cell receptor beta chains below were found in one sample sequenced in a study of OX40 agonist ivuxolimab in advanced cancers. The method was immunoSEQ multiplex PCR; TCRdb's version includes in-frame clones alone and lacks a portion of them. The sample shows some 80,000 clones, roughly 90% of them seen only once. Sequences were derived from CD4+ or CD8+ T cells sorted from blood, sampled in a trial of the OX40 agonist ivuxolimab. The origin of the receptors is an adult with an advanced solid tumor such as melanoma, head and neck, liver or kidney cancer.

This clone is a singleton in its sample. The rearrangement uses TRBV5-1 and TRBJ1-2, with D tentatively TRBD1 (5 bases). Trimming removed 0 bases from V and 4 bases from J, with 13 bases in between. Looked up from germline, CDR1 is SGHRS and CDR2 is YFSETQ. The CDR3 is 15 residues long. CDR3 sequence: CASSLGGGDGYGYTF. The CDR3 DNA is TGCGCCAGCAGCTTGGGCGGAGGGGACGGCTATGGCTACACCTTC.

The V call is TRBV6-1, the J call TRBJ1-3; a possible D gene is TRBD1 (5 bases). The length of the CDR3 is 13 residues. Per the germline V gene, CDR1 is MNHNS and CDR2 is SASEGT. The V gene lost 3 bases and the J gene lost 8 bases, with 11 bases spanning the gap. This CDR3 reads CASSEEGLDTIYF. CDR3 coding DNA: TGTGCCAGCAGTGAGGAGGGGCTGGACACCATATATTTT.

V usage is TRBV4-2 and J usage is TRBJ2-3; TRBD2 aligns across 12 bases. J lost 5 bases, V lost 0 bases, and 6 bases had no gene match. The germline V gene has CDR1 LGHNA and CDR2 YNFKEQ. The CDR3 consists of 17 residues. The CDR3 sequence: CASSQEPSGRAEDTQYF. Here the CDR3 DNA reads TGTGCCAGCAGCCAAGAGCCTAGCGGGAGGGCCGAAGATACGCAGTATTTT.

The chain uses TRBV30 and TRBJ1-4; 9 nucleotides line up with TRBD1. From germline, CDR1 is GTSNPN and CDR2 SVGIG (reference sequence). The CDR3 contains 14 residues. With V trimmed by 3 bases and J by 8 bases, 7 bases remained unmatched. DNA for the CDR3: TGTGCCTGGAGAGCCGACAGGGGGGGCGAAAAACTGTTTTTT. Its translation is CAWRADRGGEKLFF.

V gene TRBV5-1 combines with J gene TRBJ1-1, with 7 positions matching TRBD1. The CDR3 has 14 amino acids. Germline trimming cut 5 bases from V and 0 bases from J; bases unmatched to any gene: 4. From germline, CDR1 is SGHRS and CDR2 YFSETQ. The CDR3 DNA sequence: TGCGCCAGCAGGGAGACAGGGTTGAACACTGAAGCTTTCTTT. Protein: CASRETGLNTEAFF.

DNA of the CDR3: TGTGCCAGCACTGGAGTTAGCGGGGGCTCCTACGAGCAGTACTTC. Protein: CASTGVSGGSYEQYF. The chain uses TRBV6-1 and TRBJ2-7; 9 nucleotides match TRBD2. CDR3 length: 15 residues. J was trimmed by 0 bases and V by 7 bases; bases with no gene match: 7. The V gene's germline CDR1 is MNHNS and CDR2 SASEGT.

V and J are TRBV27 and TRBJ2-1, with unresolved D. In germline, CDR1 is MNHEY, CDR2 SMNVEV (reference sequence). This CDR3 is built from 16 residues. Trimming pared 3 bases from V and 0 bases from J, leaving 12 bases between. The CDR3 region is CASSFRHFSSYNEQFF. CDR3 nucleotide sequence: TGTGCCAGCAGTTTCCGACATTTTAGCTCCTACAATGAGCAGTTCTTC.

The chain carries TRBV6-5 and TRBJ2-7, with 12 positions matching TRBD2. Germline V gene lookup returns CDR1 MNHEY and CDR2 SVGAGI. V dropped 6 bases and J dropped 3; count of bases not matched to a gene: 6. CDR3 size: 15 residues. This CDR3 reads CASSPGLAGLYEQYF. The DNA of the CDR3 is TGTGCCAGCAGCCCAGGACTAGCGGGACTCTACGAGCAGTACTTC.

This clone was counted only a few times. This chain uses TRBV19 with TRBJ1-2, with 7 bases aligning to TRBD1. Per germline, CDR1 LNHDA and CDR2 SQIVND (reference sequence). The CDR3 is made up of 14 amino acids. The J segment lost 5 bases and the V segment lost 1 base, leaving 4 bases of the junction unmatched. The CDR3 sequence: CASSIGWTGYGYTF. The DNA of the CDR3 is TGTGCCAGTAGTATAGGATGGACAGGTTATGGCTACACCTTC.

A few counts support this clone. This chain's CDR3 is CASARDTSSYEQYF. In DNA, the CDR3 is TGTGCCAGCGCCCGGGACACGAGCTCCTACGAGCAGTACTTC. The chain is built from TRBV6-5 and TRBJ2-7; D may be TRBD1 (6 bases). The CDR3 loop spans 14 amino acids. Germline V gene data show CDR1 as MNHEY and CDR2 as SVGAGI. V lost 8 bases to trimming and J lost 0 bases, with 14 bases between them.

The chain joins TRBV11-2 to TRBJ2-2; no clear D. The V gene lost 1 base and the J gene lost 5 bases, with 11 bases spanning the gap. CDR1 SGHAT and CDR2 FQNNGV come from the germline V gene. The CDR3 is made up of 15 amino acids. The CDR3 DNA sequence: TGTGCCAGCAGCTTAGCATTCCGATTGACCGGGGAGCTGTTTTTT. Residues: CASSLAFRLTGELFF.

The rearrangement joins TRBV6-1 to TRBJ2-1; TRBD1 or TRBD2 may be the D gene (5 bases each). Germline V gene lookup returns CDR1 MNHNS and CDR2 SASEGT. V lost 2 bases and J 1 base, leaving 12 bases between the germline ends. The length of the CDR3 is 16 residues. The CDR3: CASSETIGGSYNEQFF. The DNA of the CDR3 is TGTGCCAGCAGTGAAACCATTGGGGGTTCCTACAATGAGCAGTTCTTC.

This clone turned up a few times. V gene TRBV19 combines with J gene TRBJ1-2, with 8 bases that match TRBD1. CDR1 LNHDA and CDR2 SQIVND come from the germline V gene (reference sequence). V was pared by 4 bases and J by 8 bases, with 3 bases of the junction left unmatched. The CDR3 runs 12 residues. CDR3 in amino acids: CASSRGQGGYTF. DNA of the CDR3: TGTGCCAGTAGTAGAGGACAGGGAGGCTACACCTTC.

Regarding this clone: This sample includes further DNA sequences coding for the same CDR3. CDR3 protein: CASSLGTANTEAFF. The DNA of the CDR3 is TGCGCCAGCAGCTTGGGGACAGCCAACACTGAAGCTTTCTTT. This chain joins TRBV5-1 and TRBJ1-1, with D perhaps matching TRBD1 (6 bases). V was clipped by 0 bases and J by 2 bases, with 8 bases between them. The CDR3 is made up of 14 amino acids. Germline lookup yields CDR1 SGHRS and CDR2 YFSETQ.

The chain combines TRBV9 with TRBJ1-4; D is perhaps TRBD1 (5 bases). From germline, CDR1 is SGDLS and CDR2 YYNGEE. V was trimmed by 4 bases and J by 1 base, leaving 11 bases between them. The CDR3 is 15 residues long. DNA of the CDR3: TGTGCCAGCAGCACTCGAAGGGGAACTAATGAAAAACTGTTTTTT. Amino acid sequence: CASSTRRGTNEKLFF.

This clone has just one count. This chain links TRBV14 with TRBJ2-1, with TRBD1 matching 11 bases. The CDR3 consists of 15 residues. Germline-derived CDR1 and CDR2 are SGHDN and FVKESK. V trimming: 5 bases; J trimming: 8 bases; junction bases outside the gene matches: 8. In nucleotides, the CDR3 is TGTGCCAGCAGCTTGCCGGGACAGGGGGGCGATGAGCAGTTCTTC. It specifies CASSLPGQGGDEQFF.

The chain uses TRBV10-3 and TRBJ2-7, with no clear D. This CDR3 is built from 11 residues. The V and J ends lost 4 bases and 6 bases respectively, with 7 bases between them. CDR1 ENHRY and CDR2 SYGVKD come from the germline V gene. CDR3 nucleotides: TGTGCCATCAGTGGGTTGGGCGAGCAGTACTTC. Translation gives CAISGLGEQYF.

The V call is TRBV6-1, the J call TRBJ1-5; D might be TRBD1 (5 bases). Between the trimmed V and J ends, which lost 6 bases and 5 bases, there was a span of 17 bases. Germline CDR1 and CDR2: MNHNS and SASEGT. The CDR3 is 15 amino acids. The CDR3 sequence: CASSPPLGEHQPQHF. CDR3 DNA: TGTGCCAGCAGCCCTCCCCTAGGGGAACATCAGCCCCAGCATTTT.

J is TRBJ2-5 and V is TRBV6-6; 7 positions agree with TRBD1. The germline V gene has CDR1 MNHNY and CDR2 SVGAGI (reference sequence). V gave up 4 bases and J gave up 2 bases; unmatched junction bases: 4. CDR3 length: 14 residues. Written as DNA, the CDR3 is TGTGCCAGCAGTTTGCCGACAGGGCAAGAGACCCAGTACTTC. Translation: CASSLPTGQETQYF.

V gene TRBV6-6 combines with J gene TRBJ2-1; D is possibly TRBD2 (6 bases). Trimming took off 2 bases at V and 7 bases at J, with 12 bases between the two ends. This CDR3 contains 14 residues. CDR1 MNHNY and CDR2 SVGAGI come from the germline V gene (reference sequence). The CDR3 nucleotides are TGTGCCAGCAGTTACGAGGGCGCGGGGAATGAGCAGTTCTTC. The encoded protein is CASSYEGAGNEQFF.

This chain uses TRBV7-8 with TRBJ1-2; maybe TRBD1 (5 bases). Trimming cost V 5 bases and J 4 bases, with 11 bases left between them. CDR1 is SGHVS, CDR2 FQNEAQ, per germline. CDR3 length equals 13 residues. The CDR3 loop is CASSLAGTYGYTF. The CDR3 DNA sequence: TGTGCCAGCAGCCTGGCCGGGACCTATGGCTACACCTTC.

The V call is TRBV10-2, the J call TRBJ2-7, with TRBD2 matching over 12 bases. V was pared by 5 bases and J by 2 bases, with 7 bases of the junction left unmatched. CDR1 and CDR2 (germline): WSHSY, SAAADI. This CDR3 is 16 amino acids long. CDR3 loop: CASSSSSGRDTYEQYF. The CDR3 coding sequence is TGCGCCAGCAGTTCATCTAGCGGGAGGGATACCTACGAGCAGTACTTC.

V gene TRBV7-2 combines with J gene TRBJ2-7; 12 nucleotides line up with TRBD2. Germline CDR1 is SGHTA and CDR2 is FQGNSA. The V and J ends lost 1 base and 7 bases, in that order; junction bases with no gene match: 8. The CDR3 has 16 residues. In DNA, the CDR3 is TGTGCCAGCAGCTTAGTTAGGACTAGCGGGGTTAGGGAGCAGTACTTC. Protein product: CASSLVRTSGVREQYF.

The chain uses TRBV7-2 and TRBJ1-2; D is uncertain. With 4 bases removed from V and 4 bases from J, the gap between germline ends came to 10 bases. The CDR3 is made up of 13 amino acids. CDR1 SGHTA and CDR2 FQGNSA come from the germline V gene. CDR3 loop: CASSYQPIYGYTF. The CDR3 DNA sequence: TGTGCCAGCAGCTACCAGCCTATCTATGGCTACACCTTC.

The chain carries TRBV2 and TRBJ2-7, with 7 bases matching TRBD1. The J segment lost 7 bases and the V segment lost 5 bases, leaving 8 bases of the junction unmatched. This CDR3 comprises 13 residues. Germline V lookup: CDR1 SNHLY, CDR2 FYNNEI. CDR3 residues: CASSTTGLGEQYF. CDR3 nucleotides: TGTGCCAGCAGTACGACAGGGCTCGGGGAGCAGTACTTC.

The chain joins TRBV5-1 to TRBJ2-4; a possible D gene is TRBD1 (6 bases). V was trimmed by 0 bases and J by 5 bases, leaving 9 bases between them. The CDR3 runs to 14 residues. CDR1 is SGHRS and CDR2 is YFSETQ in the germline V gene. The CDR3 region is CASSLATGQNIQYF. The CDR3 DNA follows: TGCGCCAGCAGCTTGGCGACAGGCCAAAACATTCAGTACTTC.

This chain joins TRBV29-1 and TRBJ2-3, with 7 bases that match TRBD2. This CDR3 comprises 12 residues. CDR1 is SQVTM, CDR2 ANQGSEA, per germline. After removal of 4 bases from V and 5 bases from J, the junction contained 3 bases not matched to a gene. As DNA, the CDR3 is TGCAGCGTTGTTGGGAGGGGAGATACGCAGTATTTT. Residues: CSVVGRGDTQYF.

V usage is TRBV14 and J usage is TRBJ1-6; D is undetermined. Trimming removed 0 bases at V and 7 bases at J, with 7 bases between. The CDR3 is made up of 14 amino acids. Germline CDR1 SGHDN, CDR2 FVKESK. The CDR3 bases are TGTGCCAGCAGCCAAGAAGTTGGAAATTCACCCCTCCACTTT. Protein sequence: CASSQEVGNSPLHF.